The T cell receptor (beta chain) described here comes from a study of CD8 T cells in Susac syndrome. Study background: Patients with Susac syndrome were therapy-naive, on corticosteroids, or on intravenous immunoglobulin alone at the time that blood was drawn.

About this clonotype itself: Its specificity is not known.

Sequencing of TCR beta, carried out with a high-throughput approach, was applied to CD8+ and CD4+ T cells from the blood. CDR1 and CDR2 from the germline V gene are LNHNV and YYDKDF (reference sequence). This CDR3 has 13 residues. Trimming cost V 3 bases and J 3 bases, with 7 bases left between them. General study findings and limits: CD8+ clonal expansion in Susac was maximal in TEMRA cells and in active patients.

cDNA came from about 0.51 to 1 ug RNA primed by random hexamers. TCRdb recomputed calls from the immunoSEQ multiplex PCR reads with MiXCR, one row per CDR3 protein. The sample has more than 80,000 distinct CDR3 sequences; approximately 95% are singletons. This rearrangement joins TRBV15 to TRBJ2-3, with D uncertain. Sequencing was done on a sample of CD8+ T cells from PBMCs. This receptor was taken from a human donor with Susac syndrome. CDR3 bases: TGTGCCACCAGCAGCGTGCGGACAGATACGCAGTATTTT. Amino acids: CATSSVRTDTQYF.